These T cell receptor beta chains were read from a single sample in a study of cytomegalovirus exposure and HLA in healthy donors. Assay: immunoSEQ multiplex PCR; the TCRdb copy retains only in-frame clones and omits some. The table has approximately 220,000 clones, over 65% seen once. What was sequenced was PBMCs. These receptors were taken from a middle-aged man in good health and CMV-seronegative. The CDR3 runs from the conserved cysteine through the conserved F or W. Each record gives: V gene, CDR3 protein.

TRBV4-1,CASSQEGGGLNEKLFF
TRBV13,CASSLLSGSYEQYF
TRBV7-6,CASSFNRGDYEQFF
TRBV28,CASTGGNQPQHF
TRBV6-1,CASSEVTGPLHF
TRBV5-4,CASSPRGSSYEQYF
TRBV10-1,CASSDWDTISGNTIYF
TRBV7-2,CASSLGTGLLTDTQYF
TRBV9,CASSLTGQPQHF
TRBV5-6,CASSPRSWGLYEQYF
TRBV5-1,CASSSPSISYEQYF
TRBV12-5,CASRGFSGTAYNTEAFF
TRBV5-1,CASSLRSDPVAYEQYF
TRBV19,CASKADRGRNQPQHF
TRBV11-1,CASSLAGTGGTEAFF
TRBV7-9,CASSLVAGTGGCEQYF
TRBV27,CASSFRETDNEQFF
TRBV2,CASSGGREETQYF
TRBV18,CASSLGGLVSYEQYF
TRBV7-8,CASSLGVLRPSGEHYEQYF
TRBV27,CASSAGLAGAGEQFF
TRBV19,CASSIGQGPNEQYF